These 8 T cell receptor beta chains share one sample of origin, sequenced in a study of blood T cells in healthy people across ages. Together with a sample-barcoded 5' primer, a J-beta primer mix was included in a second PCR lasting roughly 6 to 12 cycles. TCRdb reprocessed the 5' RACE reads via MiXCR and lists one record per CDR3 protein. The top ten hold about 20% of the sample, which has 600,000 to 850,000 distinct CDR3 sequences, roughly 41% seen once. Sequenced input: blood. Every receptor here comes from a woman aged 60-75 years in good health.

This clonotype was seen a handful of times. V and J are TRBV7-9 and TRBJ1-6; the D is unclear. Germline CDR1 SEHNR, CDR2 FQNEAQ (reference sequence). Between the trimmed V and J ends, which lost 3 bases and 7 bases, there was a span of 13 bases. The CDR3 totals 15 residues. CDR3 sequence: CASSLSAEGNSPLHF. The CDR3 DNA reads as TGTGCCAGCAGCTTGAGCGCCGAGGGCAATTCACCCCTCCACTTT.

V and J are TRBV6-5 and TRBJ1-6, with D possibly TRBD1 on 5 matching bases. Germline V gene sequence: CDR1 MNHEY, CDR2 SVGAGI. The CDR3 runs to 15 residues. Trimming removed 6 bases at V and 7 bases at J, with 16 bases between. CDR3 residues: CASRYDWEGNSPLHF. CDR3 DNA sequence: TGTGCCAGCAGATACGACTGGGAGGGGAATTCACCCCTCCACTTT.

This clonotype was detected once. The V call is TRBV7-9, the J call TRBJ2-4, with TRBD2 identical over 8 bases. The end of the DNA fits TRBJ2-7 better, so the J call may be wrong. The CDR3 is 14 amino acids. Per the germline V gene, CDR1 is SEHNR and CDR2 is FQNEAQ (reference sequence). The CDR3 bases are TGTGCCAGCAGACGCTGCGGGAGGTCCTACGAGCAGTACTTC. Encoded protein: CASRRCGRSYEQYF.

J is TRBJ2-3 and V is TRBV9, with unresolved D. V shed 2 bases and J shed 2 bases, with 9 bases lying between them. The length of the CDR3 is 14 residues. Germline CDR1 reads SGDLS; CDR2 reads YYNGEE. The CDR3 reads CASSVDGFTDTQYF. CDR3 in DNA: TGTGCCAGCAGCGTTGACGGCTTCACAGATACGCAGTATTTT.

This chain uses TRBV4-2 with TRBJ2-6; D is unclear. Trimming took off 2 bases at V and 0 bases at J, with 5 bases between the two ends. This CDR3 spans 15 amino acids. Germline values: CDR1 LGHNA, CDR2 YNFKEQ. This CDR3 reads CASSQTLSGANVLTF. For the CDR3, the DNA is TGTGCCAGCAGCCAAACCCTCTCTGGGGCCAACGTCCTGACTTTC.

This clonotype appeared many times. The CDR3 sequence is CSVESGGTTYEQYF. The CDR3 region has the DNA TGCAGCGTTGAAAGCGGAGGTACGACCTACGAGCAGTACTTC. V usage is TRBV29-1 and J usage is TRBJ2-7; D may be TRBD2 (5 bases). Trimming took 2 bases from V and 2 from J, leaving 13 bases between them. CDR3 length: 14 amino acids. Germline V CDR1 and CDR2: SQVTM, ANQGSEA.

This clonotype was detected a few times. The chain employs TRBV15 and TRBJ2-7; 9 bases are shared with TRBD2. The J call may be mistaken, given a closer DNA end match to TRBJ2-5. CDR3 size: 16 residues. The germline V gene encodes CDR1 LNHNV and CDR2 YYDKDF (reference sequence). The CDR3 loop reads CATPLLVAGVAETQYF. The CDR3 nucleotides read TGTGCCACCCCCCTCTTAGTAGCGGGAGTGGCAGAGACCCAGTACTTC.

The chain recombines TRBV6-6 with TRBJ1-6, with D possibly TRBD1 on 6 matching bases. Deletions cut 5 bases from V and 13 bases from J, with 21 bases between. Germline lookup yields CDR1 MNHNY and CDR2 SVGAGI (reference sequence). The CDR3 has 15 amino acids. This chain's CDR3 is CASSRGLTGLSPLHF. DNA of the CDR3: TGTGCCAGCAGTAGGGGCCTAACAGGGCTTAGTCCCCTCCACTTT.